This T cell receptor (beta chain) was captured in a study of cytomegalovirus exposure and HLA in healthy donors. Germline V gene lookup returns CDR1 SGHVS and CDR2 FQNEAQ. The CDR3 consists of 15 residues. Germline trimming cut 5 bases from V and 8 bases from J; bases unmatched to any gene: 13. In the case of this clone: Its antigen is still unknown.

Primers: 60 Vbeta forward and 13 Jbeta reverse. Clones were read by immunoSEQ multiplex PCR, and TCRdb kept only the in-frame ones, dropping some. This listing includes tens of thousands of clones. Points from the study as a whole: Sequencing depth across donors, presence/absence analyses assumed, was roughly uniform. Reports state that TCR beta sequences accurately predicted most subjects' HLA-A and HLA-B alleles. Cytomegalovirus association was assigned to over 150 TCR beta chains.

The chain combines TRBV7-8 with TRBJ1-2; 8 bases map to TRBD1. Sequencing was done on a sample of PBMCs. This clonotype originated in a woman between 45 and 65 years old in good health and CMV-seropositive. The CDR3 here is CASSPRQGWANGYTF. CDR3 sequence (DNA): TGTGCCAGCAGCCCCAGACAGGGGTGGGCGAACGGCTACACCTTC.